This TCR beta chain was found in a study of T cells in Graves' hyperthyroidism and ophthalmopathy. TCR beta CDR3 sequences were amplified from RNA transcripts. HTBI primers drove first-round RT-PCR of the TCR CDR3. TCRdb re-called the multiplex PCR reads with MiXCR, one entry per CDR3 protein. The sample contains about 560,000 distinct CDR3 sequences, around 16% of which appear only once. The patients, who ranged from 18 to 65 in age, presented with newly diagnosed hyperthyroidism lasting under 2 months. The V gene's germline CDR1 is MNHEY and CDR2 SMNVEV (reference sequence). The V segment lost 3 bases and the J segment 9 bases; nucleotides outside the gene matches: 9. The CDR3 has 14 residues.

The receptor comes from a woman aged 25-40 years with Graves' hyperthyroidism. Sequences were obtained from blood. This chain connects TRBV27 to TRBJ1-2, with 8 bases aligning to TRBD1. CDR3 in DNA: TGTGCCAGCAGTTTCGTAGGACAGGGTTCCCGCTACACCTTC. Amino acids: CASSFVGQGSRYTF.